The 21 T cell receptor beta chains in this list originate from one sample, sequenced in a study of blood T cell repertoires in COVID-19. Libraries were prepared by immunoSEQ multiplex PCR; TCRdb keeps only in-frame clonotypes and omits some of them. The sample lists approximately 230,000 clones, around 84% seen once, with around 1.8% in the top ten. Sequences were obtained from PBMCs or T cells enriched from blood (not recorded which). The receptors come from a man between 40 and 49 years old who had recovered from COVID-19.

The V gene is TRBV27, the J gene TRBJ1-2; D might be TRBD1 (6 bases). Trimming cost V 3 bases and J 8 bases, with 16 bases left between them. The length of the CDR3 is 14 residues. Looked up from germline, CDR1 is MNHEY and CDR2 is SMNVEV (reference sequence). The chain's CDR3 is CASSFRGGGRGYTF. CDR3 nucleotides: TGTGCCAGCAGTTTCCGAGGGGGTGGAAGGGGCTACACCTTC.

This clone was seen a handful of times. The chain recombines TRBV5-6 with TRBJ1-2; the D gene is possibly TRBD1 (6 bases). From germline, CDR1 is SGHDT and CDR2 YYEEEE. This CDR3 region has 15 residues. The V gene lost 2 bases and the J gene lost 5 bases, with 16 bases spanning the gap. The CDR3 DNA reads as TGTGCCAGCAGCTTTGGGTCGTCAGGGGAGTATGGCTACACCTTC. Translated: CASSFGSSGEYGYTF.

This clone was picked up one time. This chain links TRBV5-1 with TRBJ2-4, with D possibly being TRBD1 (6 bases). Trimming removed 3 bases at V and 7 bases at J, with 8 bases between. Germline CDR1 reads SGHRS; CDR2 reads YFSETQ. The CDR3 is made up of 12 amino acids. CDR3 DNA: TGCGCCAGCAGCTCCCAGGGGAACATTCAGTACTTC. It encodes CASSSQGNIQYF.

Note on this clone: This same CDR3 is encoded by further DNA sequences in the sample. This CDR3 is CASSPPSLQETQYF. CDR3 nucleotide sequence: TGTGCCAGCTCACCACCATCCCTCCAAGAGACCCAGTACTTC. The chain uses TRBV18 and TRBJ2-5, with D unclear. From germline, CDR1 is KGHSH and CDR2 LQKENI. This CDR3 has 14 residues. Between the trimmed V and J ends, which lost 0 bases and 1 base, there was a span of 6 bases.

V is TRBV7-9 and J is TRBJ2-5; D may be TRBD1 (6 bases). Trimming removed 3 bases at V and 6 bases at J, with 17 bases between. The V gene's germline CDR1 is SEHNR and CDR2 FQNEAQ (reference sequence). The CDR3 consists of 15 residues. The chain's CDR3 is CASSFVGALKKTQYF. DNA for the CDR3: TGTGCCAGCAGCTTCGTGGGGGCACTAAAGAAGACCCAGTACTTC.

CDR3 coding DNA: TGTGCCAGCAGCTTAGTCGGGGGTGGCTACACCTTC. It codes for CASSLVGGGYTF. This chain joins TRBV7-2 and TRBJ1-2; TRBD1 is a possible D gene (5 bases). Germline values: CDR1 SGHTA, CDR2 FQGNSA. There are 12 residues in the CDR3. The V end was cut by 1 base, the J end by 7 bases, with 7 bases between.

The chain joins TRBV28 to TRBJ2-7; unclear D gene. This CDR3 region has 12 residues. Per the germline V gene, CDR1 is MDHEN and CDR2 is SYDVKM. V dropped 6 bases and J dropped 5 bases, with 11 bases sitting between them. For the CDR3, the DNA is TGTGCCAGCAGCCCTTTAAGCCACGAGCAGTACTTC. Amino acid sequence: CASSPLSHEQYF.

This clone was recorded only once. The rearrangement links TRBV12-3 or TRBV12-4 to TRBJ1-2, with a tentative D call TRBD1 (5 bases). The CDR3 sequence is 12 residues long. Trimming took 2 bases from V and 9 from J, leaving 10 bases between them. CDR3: CASSLSGDRYTF. For the CDR3, the DNA is TGTGCCAGCAGTTTATCGGGGGATCGCTACACCTTC.

V is TRBV30 and J is TRBJ1-2, with TRBD1 identical over 7 bases. The CDR3 loop spans 12 amino acids. Germline V gene lookup returns CDR1 GTSNPN and CDR2 SVGIG (reference sequence). V dropped 5 bases and J dropped 2; count of bases not matched to a gene: 2. In DNA, the CDR3 is TGTGCCTGGGAGACAGGGAACTATGGCTACACCTTC. Residues: CAWETGNYGYTF.

The CDR3 spells CASSLNRQTNEKLFF. For the CDR3, the DNA is TGTGCCAGCAGTTTGAACCGACAGACGAATGAAAAACTGTTTTTT. This chain links TRBV27 with TRBJ1-4, with a weak D call TRBD1 (5 bases). Germline CDR1 is MNHEY and CDR2 is SMNVEV (reference sequence). Trimming shortened V by 3 bases and J by 5 bases, and 13 bases separated the two germline ends. The CDR3 has 15 amino acids.

This clone was seen only a few times. The CDR3 DNA sequence: TGCGCCAGCAGCTTGGAAGCGGGAGTTGAGACCCAGTACTTC. Its protein is CASSLEAGVETQYF. The chain uses TRBV5-1 and TRBJ2-5; 8 bases agree with TRBD2. Trimming at V came to 0 bases and at J to 5 bases, leaving 3 bases not matched to a gene. The CDR3 consists of 14 residues. The germline V gene has CDR1 SGHRS and CDR2 YFSETQ.

The chain uses TRBV18 and TRBJ2-5; 8 bases match TRBD2. The V gene end was trimmed by 2 bases and the J gene end by 7 bases; junction bases not matched to a gene: 12. Looked up from germline, CDR1 is KGHSH and CDR2 is LQKENI. CDR3 size: 16 residues. CDR3 region: CASSPEISGDGVTQYF. The CDR3 DNA follows: TGTGCCAGCTCACCAGAAATTAGCGGGGACGGAGTGACCCAGTACTTC. Based on the CDR3 plus reference TRBV18 and TRBJ2-5, the full variable domain is NAGVMQNPRHLVRRRGQEARLRCSPMKGHSHVYWYRQLPEEGLKFMVYLQKENIIDESGMPKERFSAEFPKEGPSILRIQQVVRGDSAAYFCASSPEISGDGVTQYFGPGTRLLVL.

The V call is TRBV30, the J call TRBJ1-1; 9 nucleotides align to TRBD1. The CDR3 is 14 residues long. V gave up 0 bases and J gave up 5 bases; unmatched junction bases: 4. Germline assignment: CDR1 GTSNPN and CDR2 SVGIG (reference sequence). The CDR3: CAWSVTGGATEAFF. For the CDR3, the DNA is TGTGCCTGGAGTGTTACAGGGGGCGCGACTGAAGCTTTCTTT.

The rearrangement joins TRBV5-1 to TRBJ2-1; D unresolved. The CDR3 runs to 16 residues. The germline V gene encodes CDR1 SGHRS and CDR2 YFSETQ. V lost 0 bases and J lost 5, with 15 bases in between. This chain's CDR3 is CASSLARGPSNNEQFF. CDR3 nucleotide sequence: TGCGCCAGCAGCTTGGCGCGCGGTCCCTCAAACAATGAGCAGTTCTTC. The full variable domain, its missing parts supplied by reference TRBV5-1 and TRBJ2-1, is KAGVTQTPRYLIKTRGQQVTLSCSPISGHRSVSWYQQTPGQGLQFLFEYFSETQRNKGNFPGRFSGRQFSNSRSEMNVSTLELGDSALYLCASSLARGPSNNEQFFGPGTRLTVL.

This clone has just a few counts. This chain uses TRBV7-8 with TRBJ2-5; possibly TRBD2 for D (6 bases). V lost 5 bases and J 6 bases, leaving 25 bases between the germline ends. The germline V gene has CDR1 SGHVS and CDR2 FQNEAQ. CDR3 length: 17 residues. CDR3 in DNA: TGTGCCAGCAGCCTCTCTCCGATAGGGACGGGAGTAAAGACCCAGTACTTC. It codes for CASSLSPIGTGVKTQYF.

The chain combines TRBV25-1 with TRBJ1-5; D perhaps matches TRBD1 (6 bases). This CDR3 has 16 residues. The germline V and J ends were trimmed by 8 bases and 11 bases, with 28 bases remaining between them. From germline, CDR1 is MGHDK and CDR2 SYGVNS. CDR3 bases: TGTGCCAGCGGGGGCCAGACGACAGATAAGCAAGTTGCCCAGCATTTT. It is translated as CASGGQTTDKQVAQHF.

The chain recombines TRBV7-9 with TRBJ1-3, with D unresolved. This CDR3 spans 14 amino acids. Germline loops: CDR1 SEHNR, CDR2 FQNEAQ (reference sequence). Trimming removed 4 bases at V and 0 bases at J, with 7 bases between. This CDR3 is CASSWASSGNTIYF. For the CDR3, the DNA is TGTGCCAGCAGCTGGGCCAGCTCTGGAAACACCATATATTTT.

This chain joins TRBV9 and TRBJ2-1; no firm D call. The germline V and J ends were trimmed by 0 bases and 2 bases, with 9 bases remaining between them. The CDR3 is 15 residues long. Per the germline V gene, CDR1 is SGDLS and CDR2 is YYNGEE. The CDR3 reads CASSVGSRPYNEQFF. In DNA form, the CDR3 reads TGTGCCAGCAGCGTAGGGAGCCGCCCCTACAATGAGCAGTTCTTC.

CDR3 sequence (DNA): TGCGCCCGCCCTGGAGGGAGCTCCTACAATGAGCAGTTCTTC. It yields the protein CARPGGSSYNEQFF. The J gene is TRBJ2-1, the V gene TRBV10-1, with D possibly TRBD2 on 6 matching bases. The CDR3 is 14 residues long. Germline V gene data show CDR1 as WNHNN and CDR2 as SYGVQD (reference sequence). Trimming shortened V by 11 bases and J by 0 bases, and 14 bases separated the two germline ends.

V gene TRBV30 combines with J gene TRBJ2-1; 9 nucleotides agree with TRBD1. This CDR3 is built from 13 residues. Germline CDR1 GTSNPN, CDR2 SVGIG (reference sequence). J lost 8 bases, V lost 4 bases, and 6 bases had no gene match. CDR3: CAWKRQGVYEQFF. Written as DNA, the CDR3 is TGTGCCTGGAAGAGACAGGGGGTTTATGAGCAGTTCTTC.

In its sample, this clone was seen a few times. The chain recombines TRBV21-1 with TRBJ1-4. TRBV21-1 is a listed pseudogene. This CDR3 spans 18 amino acids. The CDR3 nucleotides are TGTGCCAGCAGGAATCCTCCCGGGGGGGGGCCAACTAATGAAAAACTGTTTTTT. This encodes CASRNPPGGGPTNEKLFF.